This is a list of T cell receptor beta chains from one sample in a study of siplizumab effects on memory and regulatory T cells. Profiled with immunoSEQ multiplex PCR; TCRdb holds only in-frame clones, not every one. The table records under 70,000 clones, roughly 85% of them present only once. The sequencing input was memory CD4+ T cells sorted from blood. The receptors shown here come from a human donor in good health. Both conserved end residues are part of each CDR3. The order of the fields is clone size, CDR3 length, J gene, V gene, D gene, CDR3 DNA, CDR3 protein. D genes are given only for firm matches. Clone size, where shown, is once, few, many, or a class for clones that have expanded.

clone_size: NA; cdr3_length: 15; j_call: TRBJ1-1; v_call: TRBV5-1; d_call: TRBD1; cdr3_nt: TGCGCCAGCAGCCCGCGACAGGGGGCGGGCACTGAAGCTTTCTTT; cdr3_aa: CASSPRQGAGTEAFF
clone_size: NA; cdr3_length: 12; j_call: TRBJ1-1; v_call: TRBV7-3; d_call: NA; cdr3_nt: TGTGCCAGCAGCATCCGGGGGACTGAAGCTTTCTTT; cdr3_aa: CASSIRGTEAFF
clone_size: NA; cdr3_length: 14; j_call: TRBJ2-7; v_call: TRBV6-5; d_call: TRBD2; cdr3_nt: TGTGCCAGCAGAACTCCTAGCGGGGACTACGAGCAGTACTTC; cdr3_aa: CASRTPSGDYEQYF
clone_size: NA; cdr3_length: 15; j_call: TRBJ1-2; v_call: TRBV7-2; d_call: NA; cdr3_nt: TGTGCCAGCAGCACACGCAGGGGAAGAGTGGATGGCTACACCTTC; cdr3_aa: CASSTRRGRVDGYTF
clone_size: few; cdr3_length: 16; j_call: TRBJ1-1; v_call: TRBV29-1; d_call: NA; cdr3_nt: TGCAGCGTGAAGGGGGTATGGGGGGCAAGGGACACTGAAGCTTTCTTT; cdr3_aa: CSVKGVWGARDTEAFF
clone_size: NA; cdr3_length: 11; j_call: TRBJ1-1; v_call: TRBV30; d_call: NA; cdr3_nt: TGTGCCTGGAGTGATAGGTCTGAAGCTTTCTTT; cdr3_aa: CAWSDRSEAFF
clone_size: NA; cdr3_length: 14; j_call: TRBJ2-2; v_call: TRBV11-2; d_call: NA; cdr3_nt: TGTGCCAGCAGCTTACAGGGTCAGGCCGGGGAGCTGTTTTTT; cdr3_aa: CASSLQGQAGELFF
clone_size: NA; cdr3_length: 17; j_call: TRBJ2-3; v_call: TRBV15; d_call: NA; cdr3_nt: TGTGCCACCAGCAGAGATCGTTCAAACCAGCCTAGAGATACGCAGTATTTT; cdr3_aa: CATSRDRSNQPRDTQYF
clone_size: NA; cdr3_length: 16; j_call: TRBJ2-1; v_call: TRBV19; d_call: NA; cdr3_nt: TGTGCCAGTACCCCAAGCGGGTTCAGCTCCTACAATGAGCAGTTCTTC; cdr3_aa: CASTPSGFSSYNEQFF
clone_size: NA; cdr3_length: 16; j_call: TRBJ1-1; v_call: TRBV6-6; d_call: NA; cdr3_nt: TGTGCCAGCAGTTCGGAAGGGTGGCATTTGAACACTGAAGCTTTCTTT; cdr3_aa: CASSSEGWHLNTEAFF
clone_size: few; cdr3_length: 15; j_call: TRBJ2-2; v_call: TRBV10-3; d_call: TRBD2; cdr3_nt: TGTGCCTCCAGAGGCGGCGGGGGGGCCGCCGGGGAGCTGTTTTTT; cdr3_aa: CASRGGGGAAGELFF
clone_size: NA; cdr3_length: 16; j_call: TRBJ2-6; v_call: TRBV5-1; d_call: TRBD2; cdr3_nt: TGCGCCAGCAGCTTGAACAGCGGGGGTGGGGCCAACGTCCTGACTTTC; cdr3_aa: CASSLNSGGGANVLTF
clone_size: NA; cdr3_length: 15; j_call: TRBJ2-6; v_call: TRBV15; d_call: NA; cdr3_nt: TGTGCCACCAGCAGAGTTGCTGGTGGGGCCAACGTCCTGACTTTC; cdr3_aa: CATSRVAGGANVLTF
clone_size: NA; cdr3_length: 15; j_call: TRBJ1-2; v_call: TRBV6-1; d_call: NA; cdr3_nt: TGTGCCAGCAGAGGCACCACGGGACCGGGGGAGGGCTACACCTTC; cdr3_aa: CASRGTTGPGEGYTF
clone_size: once; cdr3_length: 12; j_call: TRBJ2-1; v_call: TRBV15; d_call: NA; cdr3_nt: TGTGCCACCAGCAGTAGACAGGCCATGGAGTTCTTC; cdr3_aa: CATSSRQAMEFF
clone_size: NA; cdr3_length: 14; j_call: TRBJ1-1; v_call: TRBV28; d_call: TRBD1; cdr3_nt: TGTGCCAGCATGACAGGGTTCCGGAACACTGAAGCTTTCTTT; cdr3_aa: CASMTGFRNTEAFF
clone_size: few; cdr3_length: 16; j_call: TRBJ1-2; v_call: TRBV7-9; d_call: NA; cdr3_nt: TGTGCCAGCAGCCGAGGGGACATGGCAGGGGACTATGGCTACACCTTC; cdr3_aa: CASSRGDMAGDYGYTF
clone_size: NA; cdr3_length: 14; j_call: TRBJ1-1; v_call: TRBV7-3; d_call: TRBD1; cdr3_nt: TGTGCCAGCAGCAAGAACAGGGGGAACACTGAAGCTTTCTTT; cdr3_aa: CASSKNRGNTEAFF
clone_size: NA; cdr3_length: 19; j_call: TRBJ2-3; v_call: TRBV5-8; d_call: TRBD2; cdr3_nt: TGTGCCAGCAGCCCGAATTTAACGGGGGGGATGACTAGCACAGATACGCAGTATTTT; cdr3_aa: CASSPNLTGGMTSTDTQYF
clone_size: once; cdr3_length: 13; j_call: TRBJ1-1; v_call: TRBV7-9; d_call: NA; cdr3_nt: TGTGCCAGCAGCTTCGGGGGGCTGACTGAAGCTTTCTTT; cdr3_aa: CASSFGGLTEAFF
clone_size: NA; cdr3_length: 13; j_call: TRBJ1-5; v_call: TRBV6-5; d_call: NA; cdr3_nt: TGTGCCAGCAGTTACGGCGGTAATCAGCCCCAGCATTTT; cdr3_aa: CASSYGGNQPQHF
clone_size: NA; cdr3_length: 14; j_call: TRBJ1-6; v_call: TRBV10-1; d_call: NA; cdr3_nt: TGCGCCAGCAGTGAGCACGGGAGGGGTTCACCCCTCCACTTT; cdr3_aa: CASSEHGRGSPLHF
clone_size: NA; cdr3_length: 12; j_call: TRBJ2-1; v_call: TRBV2; d_call: NA; cdr3_nt: TGTGCCAGCAGTGCCGGGTACAATGAGCAGTTCTTC; cdr3_aa: CASSAGYNEQFF
clone_size: NA; cdr3_length: 16; j_call: TRBJ1-6; v_call: TRBV19; d_call: NA; cdr3_nt: TGTGCCAGTAGTGACGGCGCGTACTCCTATAATTCACCCCTCCACTTT; cdr3_aa: CASSDGAYSYNSPLHF
clone_size: once; cdr3_length: 15; j_call: TRBJ2-7; v_call: TRBV19; d_call: NA; cdr3_nt: TGTGCCAGTAGTAGAGAGAGGGGGGCGTCCTACGAGCAGTACTTC; cdr3_aa: CASSRERGASYEQYF
clone_size: NA; cdr3_length: 17; j_call: TRBJ1-5; v_call: TRBV19; d_call: TRBD1; cdr3_nt: TGTGCCAGTAGTCAACAACTATTACGGGACAGAGGACAGCCCCAGCATTTT; cdr3_aa: CASSQQLLRDRGQPQHF
clone_size: NA; cdr3_length: 15; j_call: TRBJ2-7; v_call: TRBV5-5; d_call: NA; cdr3_nt: TGTGCCAGCAGCCAATTACTAGTATCGGGGACGGAACAGTACTTC; cdr3_aa: CASSQLLVSGTEQYF
clone_size: NA; cdr3_length: 14; j_call: TRBJ2-3; v_call: TRBV9; d_call: NA; cdr3_nt: TGTGCCAGCAACATCGGTCGGGACACAGATACGCAGTATTTT; cdr3_aa: CASNIGRDTDTQYF
clone_size: few; cdr3_length: 15; j_call: TRBJ2-5; v_call: TRBV6-1; d_call: NA; cdr3_nt: TGTGCCAGCAGTGAAACCTGGGGGCGGCGAGAGACCCAGTACTTC; cdr3_aa: CASSETWGRRETQYF
clone_size: NA; cdr3_length: 15; j_call: TRBJ1-5; v_call: TRBV10-2; d_call: TRBD1; cdr3_nt: TGCGCCAGCAGTGAACAGGGGGGATTAGGTCAGCCCCAGCATTTT; cdr3_aa: CASSEQGGLGQPQHF
clone_size: NA; cdr3_length: 15; j_call: TRBJ2-1; v_call: TRBV9; d_call: NA; cdr3_nt: TGTGCCAGCAGCGTAGAACAGGGTCGCTACAATGAGCAGTTCTTC; cdr3_aa: CASSVEQGRYNEQFF
clone_size: NA; cdr3_length: 16; j_call: TRBJ1-2; v_call: TRBV7-3; d_call: TRBD1; cdr3_nt: TGTGCCAGCAGCTCGGACAGGGGGCAGTTTCCGAATGGCTACACCTTC; cdr3_aa: CASSSDRGQFPNGYTF
clone_size: once; cdr3_length: 15; j_call: TRBJ1-4; v_call: TRBV18; d_call: NA; cdr3_nt: TGTGCCAGCTCACGAGACGGATTAACTAATGAAAAACTGTTTTTT; cdr3_aa: CASSRDGLTNEKLFF
clone_size: NA; cdr3_length: 14; j_call: TRBJ2-3; v_call: TRBV9; d_call: NA; cdr3_nt: TGTGCCAGCGGAGACACCACGAGCACAGATACGCAGTATTTT; cdr3_aa: CASGDTTSTDTQYF
clone_size: NA; cdr3_length: 15; j_call: TRBJ1-5; v_call: TRBV6-1; d_call: NA; cdr3_nt: TGTGCCAGCTTTCCTACCGGGGAGTATAGTCAGCCCCAGCATTTT; cdr3_aa: CASFPTGEYSQPQHF
clone_size: NA; cdr3_length: 14; j_call: TRBJ2-3; v_call: TRBV5-1; d_call: NA; cdr3_nt: TGCGCCAGCAGCTTTACAGGGAGCACAGATACGCAGTATTTT; cdr3_aa: CASSFTGSTDTQYF
clone_size: NA; cdr3_length: 16; j_call: TRBJ1-6; v_call: TRBV5-1; d_call: TRBD1; cdr3_nt: TGCGCCAGCAGCTTGGCCGGCGGGACAGGGGACGCACCCCTCCACTTT; cdr3_aa: CASSLAGGTGDAPLHF
clone_size: NA; cdr3_length: 14; j_call: TRBJ2-7; v_call: TRBV19; d_call: NA; cdr3_nt: TGTGCCAGTAGTATAAGCGTCAGGGGCTACGAGCAGTACTTC; cdr3_aa: CASSISVRGYEQYF
clone_size: NA; cdr3_length: 9; j_call: TRBJ1-2; v_call: TRBV29-1; d_call: NA; cdr3_nt: TGCAGCGTTGGTGGACTCTACACCTTC; cdr3_aa: CSVGGLYTF
clone_size: once; cdr3_length: 15; j_call: TRBJ2-3; v_call: TRBV5-4; d_call: TRBD2; cdr3_nt: TGTGCCAGCAGCGACGGGGGGGCAAGCACAGATACGCAGTATTTT; cdr3_aa: CASSDGGASTDTQYF
clone_size: NA; cdr3_length: 14; j_call: TRBJ1-1; v_call: TRBV4-2; d_call: NA; cdr3_nt: TGTGCCAGCAGCCAAGACCAAGGAAGAACTGAAGCTTTCTTT; cdr3_aa: CASSQDQGRTEAFF
clone_size: once; cdr3_length: 16; j_call: TRBJ1-4; v_call: TRBV15; d_call: NA; cdr3_nt: TGTGCCACCAGCAGGGCCTTATTGGGCGTAGATGAAAAACTGTTTTTT; cdr3_aa: CATSRALLGVDEKLFF
clone_size: NA; cdr3_length: 15; j_call: TRBJ2-7; v_call: TRBV6-1; d_call: NA; cdr3_nt: TGTGCCAGCAGTGAATCGTATACAGGGTGGTACGAGCAGTACTTC; cdr3_aa: CASSESYTGWYEQYF
clone_size: NA; cdr3_length: 13; j_call: TRBJ1-4; v_call: TRBV30; d_call: NA; cdr3_nt: TGTGCCTGGAGTGCATCCCGGACCGATAAACTGTTTTTT; cdr3_aa: CAWSASRTDKLFF
clone_size: NA; cdr3_length: 16; j_call: TRBJ1-1; v_call: TRBV19; d_call: NA; cdr3_nt: TGTGCCAGTACCCCCCAGGGCAGTAAAATGAACACTGAAGCTTTCTTT; cdr3_aa: CASTPQGSKMNTEAFF
clone_size: NA; cdr3_length: 13; j_call: TRBJ1-1; v_call: TRBV7-2; d_call: NA; cdr3_nt: TGTGCCAGCAGCTTAGGGAAGATCACTGAAGCTTTCTTT; cdr3_aa: CASSLGKITEAFF
clone_size: NA; cdr3_length: 15; j_call: TRBJ2-1; v_call: TRBV9; d_call: TRBD1; cdr3_nt: TGTGCCAGCAGCTCCTCCCCGGACAGGGCGAATGAGCAGTTCTTC; cdr3_aa: CASSSSPDRANEQFF
clone_size: NA; cdr3_length: 17; j_call: TRBJ2-3; v_call: TRBV4-2; d_call: TRBD2; cdr3_nt: TGTGCCAGCAGCCAAGGACTAGCGGGGGGGAGCACAGATACGCAGTATTTT; cdr3_aa: CASSQGLAGGSTDTQYF
clone_size: NA; cdr3_length: 15; j_call: TRBJ1-1; v_call: TRBV21-1; d_call: NA; cdr3_nt: TGTGCCAGCAGCAAAGAGAGGGGGACGAACACTGAAGCTTTCTTT; cdr3_aa: CASSKERGTNTEAFF
clone_size: NA; cdr3_length: 12; j_call: TRBJ1-5; v_call: TRBV18; d_call: NA; cdr3_nt: TGTGCCAGCTCACCCGGTGGCCAGCCCCAGCATTTT; cdr3_aa: CASSPGGQPQHF
clone_size: NA; cdr3_length: 14; j_call: TRBJ1-2; v_call: TRBV6-5; d_call: NA; cdr3_nt: TGTGCCAGCAGTTTTGGAGTCTTAGGGTATGGCTACACCTTC; cdr3_aa: CASSFGVLGYGYTF
clone_size: NA; cdr3_length: 18; j_call: TRBJ1-2; v_call: TRBV19; d_call: TRBD1; cdr3_nt: TGTGCCAGTAGTACCTCTATCGCCCGGGACAGGGACAGGTATGGCTACACCTTC; cdr3_aa: CASSTSIARDRDRYGYTF
clone_size: NA; cdr3_length: 14; j_call: TRBJ1-2; v_call: TRBV5-4; d_call: NA; cdr3_nt: TGTGCCAGCAGTATACAAATCGCGAACTATGGCTACACCTTC; cdr3_aa: CASSIQIANYGYTF